Listed here are 25 T cell receptor beta chains from one sample, sequenced in a study of sequential checkpoint blockade in melanoma (dated by TCRdb to the late 2010s). The label giving this sample's treatment or condition can be read as: randomized to nivolumab then ipilimumab (arm A) or the reverse (arm B). Library creation used the immunoSEQ multiplex PCR assay. TCRdb obtained this table from immuneACCESS and retained in-frame rearrangements with V and J assigned. These tables miss some clones; where compared with another copy, unresolved V genes account for less than half of the shortfall, and the remainder is unexplained. The sample includes almost 20,000 clones, with roughly four fifths observed a single time. Of the sample, over 50% is held by the ten largest clones. This sample comprised CD8+ T cells sorted from blood (inferred from file names), obtained from a patient given nivolumab and ipilimumab in sequence. The receptors stem from a human donor with melanoma.

The chain uses TRBV9 and TRBJ2-3; 10 nucleotides line up with TRBD2. Germline V gene sequence: CDR1 SGDLS, CDR2 YYNGEE. Losses at the gene ends were 6 bases for V and 6 bases for J; bases not matched to a gene: 10. There are 15 residues in the CDR3. The CDR3 sequence is CASKERAGGPDTQYF. CDR3 DNA: TGTGCCAGCAAGGAGAGAGCGGGGGGGCCGGATACGCAGTATTTT.

The rearrangement joins TRBV9 to TRBJ2-3, with no clear D. The CDR3 is 14 amino acids. The V end was cut by 4 bases, the J end by 4 bases, with 13 bases between. Germline values: CDR1 SGDLS, CDR2 YYNGEE. The DNA for the CDR3 is TGTGCCAGCAGCTTACAGTCCCCGGCAGATACGCAGTATTTT. Encoded protein: CASSLQSPADTQYF. The full variable domain, with the rest looked up from reference TRBV9 and TRBJ2-3, is DSGVTQTPKHLITATGQRVTLRCSPRSGDLSVYWYQQSLDQGLQFLIQYYNGEERAKGNILERFSAQQFPDLHSELNLSSLELGDSALYFCASSLQSPADTQYFGPGTRLTVL.

V is TRBV28 and J is TRBJ2-1; 8 bases agree with TRBD2. This CDR3 is 15 amino acids long. V shed 6 bases, J shed 5 bases, and the junction held 9 bases outside the gene matches. Looked up from germline, CDR1 is MDHEN and CDR2 is SYDVKM. In nucleotides, the CDR3 is TGTGCCAGCAGGGATAGGCGGGGGGCCCACAATGAGCAGTTCTTC. This codes for CASRDRRGAHNEQFF. Supplemented by reference TRBV28 and TRBJ2-1, the full variable domain reads DVKVTQSSRYLVKRTGEKVFLECVQDMDHENMFWYRQDPGLGLRLIYFSYDVKMKEKGDIPEGYSVSREKKERFSLILESASTNQTSMYLCASRDRRGAHNEQFFGPGTRLTVL.

The CDR3 is CASSVWATGELFF. As DNA, the CDR3 is TGTGCCAGCAGCGTGTGGGCGACCGGGGAGCTGTTTTTT. The chain couples TRBV9 to TRBJ2-2; D is uncertain. The CDR3 is 13 amino acids. Germline V gene sequence: CDR1 SGDLS, CDR2 YYNGEE. The V and J ends lost 2 bases and 5 bases respectively, with 7 bases between them.

CDR3 in DNA: TGCGCCAGCTGGGACTCCCAGAGCTCCTACGAGCAGTACTTC. The encoded protein is CASWDSQSSYEQYF. The gene calls are TRBV10-2 and TRBJ2-7; a possible D gene is TRBD2 (6 bases). This CDR3 region has 14 residues. Trimming cost V 8 bases and J 0 bases, with 14 bases left between them. The germline V gene encodes CDR1 WSHSY and CDR2 SAAADI.

The J gene is TRBJ2-7, the V gene TRBV29-1; 7 nucleotides align to TRBD2. The ends lost 3 bases at V and 4 bases at J; junction bases unmatched: 9. The CDR3 length is 14 residues. The germline gives CDR1 SQVTM, CDR2 ANQGSEA. DNA for the CDR3: TGCAGCGTTGATGAGTCGGGACTAAGATACGAGCAGTACTTC. This encodes CSVDESGLRYEQYF.

This clone was recorded a few times. V usage is TRBV19 and J usage is TRBJ2-7; 8 bases line up with TRBD1. The CDR3 covers 14 residues. J lost 6 bases, V lost 1 base, and 5 bases had no gene match. The V gene's germline CDR1 is LNHDA and CDR2 SQIVND (reference sequence). As DNA, the CDR3 is TGTGCCAGTAGTATAGCGGACAGGGACAGCGAGCAGTACTTC. It yields the protein CASSIADRDSEQYF.

The rearrangement uses TRBV11-3 and TRBJ2-3, with 10 bases fitting TRBD1. This CDR3 region has 13 residues. The germline gives CDR1 SGHNT, CDR2 YENEEA. Trimming removed 5 bases from V and 5 bases from J; junction bases left unmatched: 1. The DNA for the CDR3 is TGTGCCAGCAGCGGACAGGGGGTAGATACGCAGTATTTT. Its translation: CASSGQGVDTQYF.

The CDR3 loop reads CASSQEGQSINQPQHF. CDR3 DNA: TGTGCCAGCAGCCAAGAGGGACAGTCCATCAATCAGCCCCAGCATTTT. This chain uses TRBV5-8 with TRBJ1-5; TRBD1 agrees at 7 bases. The CDR3 length is 16 residues. The V gene's germline CDR1 is SGHTS and CDR2 YDEGEE. Trimming cost V 4 bases and J 3 bases; bases outside gene matches: 10.

The chain has TRBV29-1 and TRBJ1-1; D might be TRBD1 (6 bases). This CDR3 is 14 amino acids long. Germline V gene sequence: CDR1 SQVTM, CDR2 ANQGSEA. Trimming stripped 5 bases from V and 0 bases from J, with 13 bases between. For the CDR3, the DNA is TGCAGCGTTAGACAGGTGGAGGTGAACACTGAAGCTTTCTTT. Its translation is CSVRQVEVNTEAFF.

This chain connects TRBV5-4 to TRBJ1-1, with a possible D match to TRBD1 (5 bases). In germline, CDR1 is SGHNT, CDR2 YYREEE (reference sequence). CDR3 length: 14 residues. Trimming pared 2 bases from V and 2 bases from J, leaving 10 bases between. The CDR3 DNA reads TGTGCCAGCAGCTTTTGGGGCTTAAACACTGAAGCTTTCTTT. Translating gives CASSFWGLNTEAFF.

The chain has TRBV4-2 and TRBJ2-2, with TRBD2 as a possible D gene (5 bases). V lost 1 base and J lost 6, with 9 bases in between. Germline assignment: CDR1 LGHNA and CDR2 YNFKEQ. The CDR3 has 14 residues. The CDR3 spells CASSQVEGAGELFF. CDR3 bases: TGTGCCAGCAGCCAAGTAGAGGGTGCCGGGGAGCTGTTTTTT.

The V call is TRBV27, the J call TRBJ2-7; D is unclear. The CDR3 runs to 15 residues. Trimming shortened V by 2 bases and J by 3 bases, and 14 bases separated the two germline ends. Per germline, CDR1 MNHEY and CDR2 SMNVEV (reference sequence). The CDR3 region has the DNA TGTGCCAGCAGTTTACGCGGAAGTCCCAACTACGAGCAGTACTTC. This encodes CASSLRGSPNYEQYF.

The genes are TRBV5-6 and TRBJ1-1; D is unresolved. The V end was cut by 0 bases, the J end by 8 bases, with 8 bases between. CDR3 length equals 12 residues. Germline assignment: CDR1 SGHDT and CDR2 YYEEEE. The CDR3 spells CASSLDGAEAFF. The DNA of the CDR3 is TGTGCCAGCAGCTTGGATGGAGCAGAAGCTTTCTTT.

This chain joins TRBV19 and TRBJ2-7, with 9 bases aligning to TRBD1. V lost 6 bases and J lost 1; bases outside the gene matches: 13. This CDR3 comprises 17 residues. The germline CDR1 and CDR2 sequences are LNHDA and SQIVND (reference sequence). The CDR3 protein is CASSQQGARGISYEQYF. CDR3 nucleotide sequence: TGTGCCAGTAGCCAACAGGGGGCGCGGGGGATTTCCTACGAGCAGTACTTC.

The chain has TRBV28 and TRBJ1-5; D possibly corresponds to TRBD1 (6 bases). Trimming cost V 3 bases and J 3 bases, with 15 bases left between them. The germline CDR1 and CDR2 sequences are MDHEN and SYDVKM. CDR3 length: 16 amino acids. CDR3 sequence (DNA): TGTGCCAGCAGTTTGAAGCTAAACAGGGCCAATCAGCCCCAGCATTTT. It yields the protein CASSLKLNRANQPQHF.

The chain has TRBV7-9 and TRBJ2-5; the match to TRBD1 covers 8 bases. The germline V gene has CDR1 SEHNR and CDR2 FQNEAQ (reference sequence). This CDR3 is built from 15 residues. J gave up 5 bases and V 1 base, and 6 bases lay outside the gene matches. The CDR3 DNA follows: TGTGCCAGCAGCTTAGGAGCAGGGGGCAGGGAGACCCAGTACTTC. Amino acids: CASSLGAGGRETQYF. Looking up the rest from reference TRBV7-9 and TRBJ2-5 gives the full variable domain: DTGVSQNPRHKITKRGQNVTFRCDPISEHNRLYWYRQTLGQGPEFLTYFQNEAQLEKSRLLSDRFSAERPKGSFSTLEIQRTEQGDSAMYLCASSLGAGGRETQYFGPGTRLLVL.

This chain connects TRBV7-3 to TRBJ2-3, with TRBD2 identical over 9 bases. Trimming at V came to 0 bases and at J to 1 base, leaving 2 bases not matched to a gene. The germline V gene encodes CDR1 SGHTA and CDR2 FQGTGA. The CDR3 runs 16 residues. The DNA of the CDR3 is TGTGCCAGCAGCTTAACGGCGGGGGGGGGCACAGATACGCAGTATTTT. Its protein product is CASSLTAGGGTDTQYF.

This clone was counted once. The genes are TRBV2 and TRBJ2-7; 10 nucleotides agree with TRBD1. Germline trimming cut 8 bases from V and 7 bases from J; bases unmatched to any gene: 14. The CDR3 spans 15 residues. CDR1 is SNHLY, CDR2 FYNNEI, per germline. The CDR3 DNA reads as TGTGCCAGCGTGGCGGGGACAGGGGTTCAGTGGGAGCAGTACTTC. It yields the protein CASVAGTGVQWEQYF.

The V call is TRBV19, the J call TRBJ1-1; 12 bases map to TRBD1. CDR1 is LNHDA, CDR2 SQIVND, per germline (reference sequence). The CDR3 totals 12 residues. Trimming cost V 5 bases and J 13 bases; bases outside gene matches: 5. CDR3 residues: CASSGDRGQGFF. CDR3 sequence (DNA): TGTGCCAGTAGTGGGGACAGGGGGCAGGGTTTCTTT.

This clone has a handful of counts. CDR3 residues: CASITTGGGTDTQYF. CDR3 DNA: TGTGCCAGCATTACGACAGGGGGAGGCACAGATACGCAGTATTTT. V and J are TRBV6-1 and TRBJ2-3; 9 bases line up with TRBD1. In germline, CDR1 is MNHNS, CDR2 SASEGT. This CDR3 has 15 amino acids. With 7 bases clipped from V and 1 base from J, the junction kept 6 bases outside the gene matches.

V and J are TRBV4-1 and TRBJ1-3, with D perhaps matching TRBD1 (5 bases). This CDR3 comprises 16 residues. Germline V gene sequence: CDR1 MGHRA, CDR2 YSYEKL. The V gene lost 0 bases and the J gene lost 4 bases, with 13 bases spanning the gap. The CDR3 sequence: CASSQDYQGGGNTIYF. DNA for the CDR3: TGCGCCAGCAGCCAAGATTACCAGGGAGGAGGAAACACCATATATTTT.

In this sample, this clone is large. The V and J genes are TRBV4-1 and TRBJ1-5, with no clear D. V gave up 0 bases and J gave up 15 bases, with 12 bases separating them. The CDR3 has 12 residues. Per the germline V gene, CDR1 is MGHRA and CDR2 is YSYEKL. In DNA, the CDR3 is TGCGCCAGCAGCCAAGAAGCGGGTCCTGTGCATTTT. This encodes CASSQEAGPVHF.

The chain uses TRBV19 and TRBJ2-1, with a tentative D call TRBD2 (6 bases). Germline V CDR1 and CDR2: LNHDA, SQIVND (reference sequence). The CDR3 sequence is 16 residues long. Trimming shortened V by 5 bases and J by 0 bases, and 14 bases separated the two germline ends. CDR3 in amino acids: CASSDRGTSSYNEQFF. The CDR3 DNA reads as TGTGCCAGTAGTGACCGTGGGACTTCCTCCTACAATGAGCAGTTCTTC.

With regard to this clone: A read error may produce the germline difference seen at one junction end. The rearrangement links TRBV4-3 to TRBJ2-4; tentative D call: TRBD1 (6 bases). Germline-derived CDR1 and CDR2 are LGHNA and YSLEER. CDR3 length: 16 residues. The CDR3 sequence: CASSQELEDSTSIRFF. The CDR3 region has the DNA TGCGCCAGCAGCCAAGAATTAGAGGACAGTACTTCCATTCGGTTCTTC.